These 27 T cell receptor beta chains came from one sample sequenced in a study of glioma-infiltrating T cells after dendritic cell vaccination. TCRdb's table, derived via immunoSEQ multiplex PCR, lists solely in-frame clones and lacks some. The profile covers roughly 85,000 clones, with around 85% appearing a single time and about 8.5% taken by the ten largest. The time point here: after dendritic cell vaccination, including at tumor progression/relapse. Sample: blood, taken after dendritic cell vaccination. Every receptor here comes from a human donor with glioblastoma.

V and J are TRBV7-3 and TRBJ1-6; 9 nucleotides line up with TRBD1. Germline-derived CDR1 and CDR2 are SGHTA and FQGTGA. Germline trimming cut 5 bases from V and 10 bases from J; bases unmatched to any gene: 21. This CDR3 region has 19 residues. The CDR3 sequence is CASSGLGTGLEIFHSPLHF. For the CDR3, the DNA is TGTGCCAGCAGCGGGCTTGGGACAGGGCTTGAGATATTCCACTCACCCCTCCACTTT.

V usage is TRBV9 and J usage is TRBJ1-5; 8 nucleotides line up with TRBD1. This CDR3 has 15 residues. Trimming took 4 bases from V and 4 from J; bases not matched to a gene: 7. CDR1 is SGDLS and CDR2 is YYNGEE in the germline V gene. The CDR3 reads CASSPSRDRNQPQHF. The CDR3 DNA follows: TGTGCCAGCAGCCCATCCCGGGACAGGAATCAGCCCCAGCATTTT.

The rearrangement uses TRBV2 and TRBJ1-1; D is ambiguous. The CDR3 is made up of 11 amino acids. Trimming took 8 bases from V and 6 from J, leaving 10 bases between them. Germline CDR1 SNHLY, CDR2 FYNNEI. The CDR3 DNA is TGTGCCAGCGAACGTACTGCTGAAGCTTTCTTT. Translation gives CASERTAEAFF.

The chain employs TRBV4-1 and TRBJ2-5, with TRBD2 matching over 10 bases. The CDR3 extends over 15 amino acids. The germline V gene encodes CDR1 MGHRA and CDR2 YSYEKL. Losses at the gene ends were 3 bases for V and 4 bases for J; bases not matched to a gene: 5. The CDR3 sequence is CASSHEGTSVETQYF. CDR3 coding DNA: TGCGCCAGCAGCCATGAAGGGACTAGCGTAGAGACCCAGTACTTC.

This clone has just one count. The rearrangement joins TRBV29-1 to TRBJ2-7; D might be TRBD2 (5 bases). The CDR3 is 11 amino acids. Germline CDR1 and CDR2: SQVTM and ANQGSEA. The germline V and J ends were trimmed by 1 base and 4 bases, with 5 bases remaining between them. CDR3 sequence: CSVEGRYEQYF. The CDR3 region has the DNA TGCAGCGTTGAAGGGAGGTACGAGCAGTACTTC.

This chain links TRBV10-3 with TRBJ2-3, with 9 bases lining up with TRBD2. This CDR3 is 17 amino acids long. Per germline, CDR1 ENHRY and CDR2 SYGVKD. J was trimmed by 5 bases and V by 3 bases; bases with no gene match: 12. CDR3 DNA sequence: TGTGCCATCAGTGATCCGAGCGGTAGCGGGGGCGGAGATACGCAGTATTTT. Translation: CAISDPSGSGGGDTQYF.

The chain has TRBV7-9 and TRBJ2-1; possibly TRBD2 for D (5 bases). V dropped 5 bases and J dropped 0 bases, with 11 bases sitting between them. Germline CDR1 is SEHNR and CDR2 is FQNEAQ (reference sequence). This CDR3 comprises 15 residues. CDR3 in amino acids: CASSPPAVSYNEQFF. As DNA, the CDR3 is TGTGCCAGCAGCCCCCCAGCGGTCTCCTACAATGAGCAGTTCTTC.

The genes are TRBV7-9 and TRBJ2-1; 10 bases are a match to TRBD2. Trimming removed 5 bases from V and 2 bases from J; junction bases left unmatched: 6. Germline loops: CDR1 SEHNR, CDR2 FQNEAQ (reference sequence). The CDR3 is made up of 16 amino acids. CDR3 protein: CASSPLAGVTYNEQFF. CDR3 coding DNA: TGTGCCAGCAGCCCTCTAGCGGGAGTAACCTACAATGAGCAGTTCTTC.

This rearrangement joins TRBV19 to TRBJ1-4; tentatively, D is TRBD1 (5 bases). Trimming pared 3 bases from V and 0 bases from J, leaving 11 bases between. The CDR3 consists of 16 residues. Germline CDR1 is LNHDA and CDR2 is SQIVND (reference sequence). The CDR3 here is CASSMTERSTNEKLFF. The CDR3 nucleotides read TGTGCCAGTAGTATGACAGAGAGATCAACTAATGAAAAACTGTTTTTT. Full variable domain (remainder filled in from reference TRBV19 and TRBJ1-4): DGGITQSPKYLFRKEGQNVTLSCEQNLNHDAMYWYRQDPGQGLRLIYYSQIVNDFQKGDIAEGYSVSREKKESFPLTVTSAQKNPTAFYLCASSMTERSTNEKLFFGSGTQLSVL.

The CDR3 DNA is TGCGCCAGCAGCCATACCACCGGGATATACGAGCAGTACTTC. Translation gives CASSHTTGIYEQYF. This chain links TRBV4-1 with TRBJ2-7, with a weak D call TRBD2 (5 bases). Trimming removed 3 bases from V and 4 bases from J, with 13 bases in between. Germline lookup yields CDR1 MGHRA and CDR2 YSYEKL. The CDR3 has 14 residues.

The V call is TRBV9, the J call TRBJ2-7; 8 bases match TRBD1. This CDR3 spans 14 amino acids. Unmatched junction bases numbered 10, after V lost 4 bases and J lost 7 bases. Germline assignment: CDR1 SGDLS and CDR2 YYNGEE. CDR3 DNA sequence: TGTGCCAGCAGCCCACAGGGGGGCCAGTGGGAGCAGTACTTC. This sequence encodes CASSPQGGQWEQYF.

This chain links TRBV6-5 with TRBJ2-7, with D maybe TRBD1 (6 bases). CDR1 MNHEY and CDR2 SVGAGI come from the germline V gene. The V and J ends lost 2 bases and 3 bases respectively, with 8 bases between them. The CDR3 totals 13 residues. The CDR3, as DNA: TGTGCCAGCAGTTACCAACAGGGCTACGAGCAGTACTTC. Translating it yields CASSYQQGYEQYF.

This clone has just a few counts. The V call is TRBV7-3, the J call TRBJ1-1, with no clear D. There are 16 residues in the CDR3. CDR1 and CDR2 (germline): SGHTA, FQGTGA. Trimming pared 5 bases from V and 2 bases from J, leaving 18 bases between. CDR3 amino acids: CASSATSRLSNTEAFF. The CDR3 DNA sequence: TGTGCCAGCAGCGCTACGTCAAGACTGAGCAACACTGAAGCTTTCTTT.

The rearrangement uses TRBV14 and TRBJ1-1, with 7 bases lining up with TRBD1. V was pared by 1 base and J by 2 bases, with 7 bases of the junction left unmatched. This CDR3 region has 16 residues. From germline, CDR1 is SGHDN and CDR2 FVKESK. The CDR3 DNA follows: TGTGCCAGCAGCCAAGGGAGACAGGGCGCAAACACTGAAGCTTTCTTT. Translated: CASSQGRQGANTEAFF.

The rearrangement uses TRBV27 and TRBJ2-7; TRBD1 agrees at 8 bases. The V gene's germline CDR1 is MNHEY and CDR2 SMNVEV (reference sequence). The CDR3 length is 14 residues. With V trimmed by 5 bases and J by 4 bases, 7 bases remained unmatched. The CDR3 sequence is CASSHTGGRYEQYF. CDR3 DNA sequence: TGTGCCAGCAGTCACACAGGGGGTAGGTACGAGCAGTACTTC.

This chain joins TRBV21-1 and TRBJ1-3. TRBV21-1 counts as a pseudogene. This CDR3 comprises 16 residues. Written as DNA, the CDR3 is TGTGCCAGCAGCAAAGGGTACTCGGGGGTTGGAAACACCATATATTTT. Encoded protein: CASSKGYSGVGNTIYF.

This clone was seen a few times. The V call is TRBV7-8, the J call TRBJ1-1; 12 nucleotides match TRBD1. The ends lost 3 bases at V and 7 bases at J; junction bases unmatched: 9. Germline CDR1 reads SGHVS; CDR2 reads FQNEAQ. CDR3 length equals 16 residues. CDR3 in DNA: TGTGCCAGCAGCTTCCGGGACAGGGGGCTTACGGTTGAAGCTTTCTTT. This codes for CASSFRDRGLTVEAFF.

The V gene is TRBV27, the J gene TRBJ2-1; TRBD2 matches at 11 bases. This CDR3 comprises 18 residues. The ends lost 5 bases at V and 6 bases at J; junction bases unmatched: 15. Germline V gene data show CDR1 as MNHEY and CDR2 as SMNVEV (reference sequence). Here the CDR3 reads CASSIIPSTSGKLNEQFF. The CDR3 coding sequence is TGTGCCAGCAGTATAATACCCTCGACTAGCGGGAAACTCAATGAGCAGTTCTTC.

In DNA, the CDR3 is TGTGCCAGTCCCAATAACCGGGACAGGGGGATTTGGTGGTATGGCTACACCTTC. This sequence encodes CASPNNRDRGIWWYGYTF. The rearrangement links TRBV19 to TRBJ1-2; 11 bases map to TRBD1. Germline CDR1 reads LNHDA; CDR2 reads SQIVND (reference sequence). The CDR3 runs 18 residues. J lost 5 bases, V lost 8 bases, and 19 bases had no gene match.

V gene TRBV2 combines with J gene TRBJ2-4; maybe TRBD2 (6 bases). Germline values: CDR1 SNHLY, CDR2 FYNNEI. The CDR3 length is 13 residues. V gave up 6 bases and J gave up 6 bases, with 12 bases separating them. In DNA form, the CDR3 reads TGTGCCAGCAGCCCGGGACTGATAAACATTCAGTACTTC. Its translation is CASSPGLINIQYF.

The chain carries TRBV28 and TRBJ2-7; no clear D gene. The CDR3 spans 11 residues. Germline V lookup: CDR1 MDHEN, CDR2 SYDVKM. The V end was cut by 7 bases, the J end by 5 bases, with 9 bases between. The CDR3 sequence is CASMIQDEQYF. DNA for the CDR3: TGTGCCAGCATGATCCAGGACGAGCAGTACTTC.

This chain connects TRBV9 to TRBJ2-3, with TRBD2 matching over 8 bases. Germline V lookup: CDR1 SGDLS, CDR2 YYNGEE. This CDR3 has 15 amino acids. Trimming at V came to 0 bases and at J to 4 bases, leaving 4 bases not matched to a gene. This CDR3 reads CASSVASGWADTQYF. For the CDR3, the DNA is TGTGCCAGCAGCGTAGCTAGCGGGTGGGCAGATACGCAGTATTTT.

This clone appeared many times. V gene TRBV29-1 combines with J gene TRBJ2-7; perhaps TRBD2 as D (5 bases). CDR1 and CDR2 (germline): SQVTM, ANQGSEA. This CDR3 region has 12 residues. V was trimmed by 4 bases and J by 2 bases, leaving 9 bases between them. The CDR3 region has the DNA TGCAGCGTTGGGACTCCAACCTACGAGCAGTACTTC. Amino acid sequence: CSVGTPTYEQYF.

The genes are TRBV5-1 and TRBJ2-2; tentatively, D is TRBD1 (6 bases). The germline V gene has CDR1 SGHRS and CDR2 YFSETQ. The CDR3 spans 14 residues. V was pared by 7 bases and J by 6 bases, with 16 bases between. The CDR3 DNA is TGCGCCAGCGAGCCCGGGACACGGGCCGGGGAGCTGTTTTTT. This gives the protein CASEPGTRAGELFF. Full variable domain (remainder filled in from reference TRBV5-1 and TRBJ2-2): KAGVTQTPRYLIKTRGQQVTLSCSPISGHRSVSWYQQTPGQGLQFLFEYFSETQRNKGNFPGRFSGRQFSNSRSEMNVSTLELGDSALYLCASEPGTRAGELFFGEGSRLTVL.

The sample holds one count of this clone. This chain joins TRBV28 and TRBJ1-5; D may be TRBD1 (5 bases). Trimming removed 5 bases at V and 5 bases at J, with 13 bases between. The CDR3 runs to 14 residues. In germline, CDR1 is MDHEN, CDR2 SYDVKM. CDR3 sequence: CASSIRGEHQPQHF. In DNA, the CDR3 is TGTGCCAGCAGTATACGGGGGGAGCATCAGCCCCAGCATTTT.

In this sample, this clone turned up a few times. The chain links TRBV2 to TRBJ2-3; TRBD2 agrees at 11 bases. Trimming removed 5 bases from V and 8 bases from J; junction bases left unmatched: 9. The germline gives CDR1 SNHLY, CDR2 FYNNEI. The CDR3 covers 15 residues. The CDR3 DNA reads TGTGCCAGCAGTCCTCGACTAGCGGGGTCGTCTACGCAGTATTTT. Translated, it gives CASSPRLAGSSTQYF. The full variable domain, completed using reference TRBV2 and TRBJ2-3, is EPEVTQTPSHQVTQMGQEVILRCVPISNHLYFYWYRQILGQKVEFLVSFYNNEISEKSEIFDDQFSVERPDGSNFTLKIRSTKLEDSAMYFCASSPRLAGSSTQYFGPGTRLTVL.

This clone is termed medium-sized. V gene TRBV4-1 combines with J gene TRBJ1-4; a possible D gene is TRBD1 (6 bases). Germline CDR1 is MGHRA and CDR2 is YSYEKL. V dropped 3 bases and J dropped 2 bases, with 7 bases sitting between them. The CDR3 totals 14 residues. CDR3 sequence (DNA): TGCGCCAGCAGCCATCAGGGGACTAATGAAAAACTGTTTTTT. Translated, it gives CASSHQGTNEKLFF.